This T cell receptor (beta chain) originates from a study of cytomegalovirus exposure and HLA in healthy donors. Across the whole study: A prior study identified 110 million or so unique TCR beta sequences from 150 million to 200 million T cells. Unique TCRs numbering approximately 80 million, obtained from HLA-typed donors, made up an early data release. Study-wide findings and caveats: Despite most TCR sequences being rare, some public TCRs occurred in many donors.

This clone turned up a few times. What it recognizes is unknown. 60 Vbeta and 13 Jbeta primers were used in PCR. This table comes from immunoSEQ multiplex PCR, and its TCRdb copy is limited to in-frame clones, with some not included. The table records roughly 80,000 clones, 67% of them present only once. Source material: PBMCs. This clonotype was obtained from a woman aged 45-65 years in good health and CMV-seropositive.

CDR3 bases: TGTGCCAGCAGTGTTACAGGGGGGGTCGGGGCCGGGGAGCTGTTTTTT. It encodes CASSVTGGVGAGELFF. V usage is TRBV11-2 and J usage is TRBJ2-2; possibly TRBD1 for D (8 bases). CDR3 length: 16 amino acids. Deletions cut 6 bases from V and 6 bases from J, with 20 bases between. The germline CDR1 and CDR2 sequences are SGHAT and FQNNGV.